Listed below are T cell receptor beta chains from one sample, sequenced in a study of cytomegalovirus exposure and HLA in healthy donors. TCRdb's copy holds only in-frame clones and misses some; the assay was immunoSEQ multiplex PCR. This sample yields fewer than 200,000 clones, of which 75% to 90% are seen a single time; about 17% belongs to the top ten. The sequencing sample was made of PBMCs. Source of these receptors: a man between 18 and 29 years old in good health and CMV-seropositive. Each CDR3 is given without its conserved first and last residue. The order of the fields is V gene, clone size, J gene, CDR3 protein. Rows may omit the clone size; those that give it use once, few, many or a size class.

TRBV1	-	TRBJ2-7	TSSPSGNHYEQY
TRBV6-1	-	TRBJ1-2	ASTEEGAGYGYT
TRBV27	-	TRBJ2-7	ASSHRRGYEQY
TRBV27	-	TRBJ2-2	ASSLSTGGTGELF
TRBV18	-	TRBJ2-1	ASSSALANEQF
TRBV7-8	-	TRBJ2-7	ASSSGGAGKRRDEQY
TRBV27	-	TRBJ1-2	ASSPQGYGYT
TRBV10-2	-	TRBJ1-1	ATGRGLRTEAF
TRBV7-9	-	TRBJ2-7	ASSTSGVSYEQY
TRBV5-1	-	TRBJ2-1	ASSPAVGGVSFYNEQF
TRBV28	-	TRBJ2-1	ASSFIVGTSGNYEQF
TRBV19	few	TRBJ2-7	ASKTSESSYEQY
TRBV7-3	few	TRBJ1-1	ASSRGSGMNTEAF
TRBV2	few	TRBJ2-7	ASSGPMTGQEQY
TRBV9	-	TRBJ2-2	ASSVVRGGELF
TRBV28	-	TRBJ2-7	ATAPGTNTYEQY
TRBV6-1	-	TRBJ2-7	ASSERRGLPYEQY
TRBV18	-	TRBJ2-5	ASSQRGGAAQETQY
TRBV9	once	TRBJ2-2	ASSVDGATGELF
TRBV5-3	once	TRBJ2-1	ARSVIRASGEQF
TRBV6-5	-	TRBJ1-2	ASSEGEVYGYT
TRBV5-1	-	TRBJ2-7	ASSPAGLAEYEQY
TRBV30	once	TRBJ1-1	AWGAGAEAF
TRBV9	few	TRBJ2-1	ASSVRDSSYNEQF
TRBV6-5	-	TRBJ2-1	ASSPEGNEQF
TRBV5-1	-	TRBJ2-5	ASSLMGQDKETQY
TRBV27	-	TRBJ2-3	ASSFGVVGDTQY
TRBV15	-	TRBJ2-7	ATSRAPGLATGVYEQY
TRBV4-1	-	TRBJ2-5	ASSQVGTQY
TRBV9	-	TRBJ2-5	ASSVGYGGETQY
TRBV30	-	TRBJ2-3	ARRTPGLAGSTDTQY
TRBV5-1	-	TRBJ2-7	ASSLGSGAEQY
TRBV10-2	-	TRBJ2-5	ASSEGTSGRYQETQY
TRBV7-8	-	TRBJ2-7	ASSQGGGRSYEQY
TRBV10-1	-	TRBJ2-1	ASSPGTGSYNEQF
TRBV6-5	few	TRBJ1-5	ASSYSIGGQPQH
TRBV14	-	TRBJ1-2	ASSQGTRMAKGYT
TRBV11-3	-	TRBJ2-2	ASSLTAGGPYGGELF
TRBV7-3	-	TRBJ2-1	ASSLGLVGRNEQF
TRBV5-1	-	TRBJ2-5	ASSLAQGVGQETQY
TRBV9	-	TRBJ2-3	ASSVGASGYTDTQY